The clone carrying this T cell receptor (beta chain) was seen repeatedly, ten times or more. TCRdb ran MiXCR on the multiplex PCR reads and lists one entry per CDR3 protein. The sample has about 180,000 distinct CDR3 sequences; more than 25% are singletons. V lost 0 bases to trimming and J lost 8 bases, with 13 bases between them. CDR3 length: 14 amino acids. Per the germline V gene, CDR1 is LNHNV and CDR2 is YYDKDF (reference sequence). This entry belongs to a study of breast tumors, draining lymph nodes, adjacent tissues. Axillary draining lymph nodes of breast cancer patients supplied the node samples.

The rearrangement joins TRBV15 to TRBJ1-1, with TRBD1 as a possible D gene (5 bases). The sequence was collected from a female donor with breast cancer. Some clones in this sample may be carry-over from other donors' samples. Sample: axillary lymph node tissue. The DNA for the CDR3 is TGTGCCACCAGCAGAGATCCCAGGGTCTCCGAAGCTTTCTTT. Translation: CATSRDPRVSEAFF.